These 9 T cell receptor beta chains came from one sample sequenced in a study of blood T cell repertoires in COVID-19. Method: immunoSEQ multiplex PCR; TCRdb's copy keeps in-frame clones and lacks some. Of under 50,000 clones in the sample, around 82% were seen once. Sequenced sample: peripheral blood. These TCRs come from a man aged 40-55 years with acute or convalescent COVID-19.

The CDR3 DNA sequence: TGTGCCAGTAGTACAACAGGACAGGGAGGGGAAAAACTGTTTTTT. Translation: CASSTTGQGGEKLFF. The chain has TRBV19 and TRBJ1-4; 8 positions match TRBD1. Trimming took 4 bases from V and 8 from J; bases not matched to a gene: 9. The CDR3 loop spans 15 amino acids. Germline V CDR1 and CDR2: LNHDA, SQIVND (reference sequence).

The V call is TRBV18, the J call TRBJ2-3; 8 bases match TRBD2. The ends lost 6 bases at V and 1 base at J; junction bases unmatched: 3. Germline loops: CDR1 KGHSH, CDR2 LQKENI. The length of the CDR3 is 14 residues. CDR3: CASSLTSGTDTQYF. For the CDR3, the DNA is TGTGCCAGCTCGCTGACTAGCGGCACAGATACGCAGTATTTT.

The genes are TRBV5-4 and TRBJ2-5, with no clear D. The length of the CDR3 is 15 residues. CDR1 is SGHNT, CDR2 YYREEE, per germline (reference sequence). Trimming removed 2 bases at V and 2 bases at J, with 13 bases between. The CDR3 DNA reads TGTGCCAGCAGCTTCGGATCGCAGGCACAAGAGACCCAGTACTTC. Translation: CASSFGSQAQETQYF.

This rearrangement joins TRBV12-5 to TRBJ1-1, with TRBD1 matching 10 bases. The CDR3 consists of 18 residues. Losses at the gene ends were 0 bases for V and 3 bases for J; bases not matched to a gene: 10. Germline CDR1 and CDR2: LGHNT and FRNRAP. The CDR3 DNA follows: TGTGCTAGTGGTTTGGTACGTCTAGGACAGGGGGTTGACACTGAAGCTTTCTTT. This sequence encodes CASGLVRLGQGVDTEAFF.

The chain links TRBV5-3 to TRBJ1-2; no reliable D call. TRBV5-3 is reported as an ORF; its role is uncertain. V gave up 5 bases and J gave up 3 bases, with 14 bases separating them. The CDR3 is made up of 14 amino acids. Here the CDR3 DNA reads TGTGCCAGAAGGGTCCATATGCCGGACTATGGCTACACCTTC. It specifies CARRVHMPDYGYTF.

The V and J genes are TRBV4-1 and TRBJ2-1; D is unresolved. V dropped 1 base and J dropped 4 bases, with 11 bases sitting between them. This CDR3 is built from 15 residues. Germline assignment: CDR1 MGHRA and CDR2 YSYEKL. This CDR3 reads CASSQVVSGYNEQFF. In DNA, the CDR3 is TGCGCCAGCAGCCAAGTCGTCTCGGGTTACAATGAGCAGTTCTTC.

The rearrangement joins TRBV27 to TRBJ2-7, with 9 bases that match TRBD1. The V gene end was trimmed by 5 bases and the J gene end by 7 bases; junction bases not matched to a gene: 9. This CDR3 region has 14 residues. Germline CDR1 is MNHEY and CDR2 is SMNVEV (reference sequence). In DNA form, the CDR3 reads TGTGCCAGCAGTCCCCCGGGACAGGGCATAGAGCAGTACTTC. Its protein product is CASSPPGQGIEQYF.

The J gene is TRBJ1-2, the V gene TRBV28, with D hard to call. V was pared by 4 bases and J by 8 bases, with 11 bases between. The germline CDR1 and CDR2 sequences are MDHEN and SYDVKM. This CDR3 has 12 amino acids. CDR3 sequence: CASSSRDKGYTF. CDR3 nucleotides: TGTGCCAGCAGTTCCCGGGATAAGGGCTACACCTTC.

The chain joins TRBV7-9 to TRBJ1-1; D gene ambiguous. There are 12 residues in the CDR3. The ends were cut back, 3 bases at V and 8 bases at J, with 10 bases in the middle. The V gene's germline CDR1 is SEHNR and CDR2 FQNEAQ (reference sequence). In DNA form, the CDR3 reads TGTGCCAGCAGCTTCAAGGGAGCCGAAGCTTTCTTT. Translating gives CASSFKGAEAFF.